Below, one T cell receptor beta chain is given with its context. The authors sequenced patients whose flow cytometry had shown CD8+CD57+ cell expansion. This sample stems from a study of CD8+CD57+ T cells in acquired aplastic anemia. Investigators profiled TCR beta VDJ and CDR3 from genomic DNA template. TCRdb re-analysed the reads in MiXCR, keeping a single row per CDR3 protein. This sample has approximately 130,000 distinct CDR3 sequences, with 50% to 70% found just once. Sequencing input: sorted CD4+, CD8+, or CD8+CD57+ T cells (not recorded which) from PBMCs. The TCR comes from a human donor with aplastic anemia.

The CDR3 DNA sequence: TGTGCCATCAGTGACCTGGGACAGGGGAGAAGCATATATTTT. Protein: CAISDLGQGRSIYF. V gene TRBV10-3 combines with J gene TRBJ1-3; 10 nucleotides align to TRBD1. This CDR3 spans 14 amino acids. With 3 bases clipped from V and 12 bases from J, the junction kept 8 bases outside the gene matches. CDR1 and CDR2 (germline): ENHRY, SYGVKD.